This T cell receptor beta chain was identified during a study of blood T cell repertoires in COVID-19. Across the study: Some COVID-19 samples were acute and others convalescent; all came from the United States, Italy and Spain.

Source study methods: The authors estimated nucleated cell counts from reference gene primer amplification. Libraries were prepared by immunoSEQ multiplex PCR; TCRdb keeps only in-frame clonotypes and omits some of them. From that table come the V and J calls and clone size; the DNA was used to work out D and trimming. In the table there are 120,000 to 150,000 clones, about 86% of which are singletons. This clonotype was obtained from a woman in her sixties or seventies with acute or convalescent COVID-19. Source material: peripheral blood.

In DNA, the CDR3 is TGTGCCAGCAGCCAGGCAGACAGGGAAGGGGAAAAACTGTTTTTT. Translating gives CASSQADREGEKLFF. The chain combines TRBV4-2 with TRBJ1-4; 7 bases line up with TRBD1. Germline trimming cut 3 bases from V and 8 bases from J; bases unmatched to any gene: 9. The CDR3 extends over 15 amino acids. The germline gives CDR1 LGHNA, CDR2 YNFKEQ.